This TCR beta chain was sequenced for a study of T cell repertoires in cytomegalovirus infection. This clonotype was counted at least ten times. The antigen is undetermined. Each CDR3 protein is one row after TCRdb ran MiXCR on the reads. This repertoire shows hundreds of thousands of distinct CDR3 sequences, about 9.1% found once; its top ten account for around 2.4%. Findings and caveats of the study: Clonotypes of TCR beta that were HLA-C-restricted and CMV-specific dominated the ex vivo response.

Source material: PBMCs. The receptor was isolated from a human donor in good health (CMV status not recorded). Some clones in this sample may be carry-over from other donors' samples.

As DNA, the CDR3 is TGTGCCAGCAGCCCTTCCGGCGGGACGAATTACAATGAGCAGTTCTTC. Amino acids: CASSPSGGTNYNEQFF. The chain has TRBV4-2 and TRBJ2-1; D perhaps matches TRBD2 (6 bases). V lost 4 bases, J lost 4 bases, and 17 bases lay in between. The CDR3 is 16 residues long. Germline values: CDR1 LGHNA, CDR2 YNFKEQ.